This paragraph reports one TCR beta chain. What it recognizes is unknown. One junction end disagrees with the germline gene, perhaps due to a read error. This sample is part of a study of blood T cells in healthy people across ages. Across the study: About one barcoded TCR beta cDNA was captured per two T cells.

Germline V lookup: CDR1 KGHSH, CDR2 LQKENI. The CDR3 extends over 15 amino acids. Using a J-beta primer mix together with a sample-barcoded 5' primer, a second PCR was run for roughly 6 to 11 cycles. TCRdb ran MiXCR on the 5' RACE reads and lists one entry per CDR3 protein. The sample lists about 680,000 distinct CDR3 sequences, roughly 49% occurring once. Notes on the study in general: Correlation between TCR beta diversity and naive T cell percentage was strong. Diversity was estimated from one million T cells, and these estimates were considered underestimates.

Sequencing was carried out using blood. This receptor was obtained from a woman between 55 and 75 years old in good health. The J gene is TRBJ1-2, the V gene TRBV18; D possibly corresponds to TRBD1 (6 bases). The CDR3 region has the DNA TGTGCCGGCTCACCACGGGACACAGTTTACTATGGCTACACCTTC. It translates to CAGSPRDTVYYGYTF.